This T cell receptor beta chain emerged from a study of response to subunit inactivated influenza vaccine (dated by TCRdb to about 2018). Study-wide context: Deep quantitative T cell receptor repertoire profiling was used in the study to track responses to a trivalent subunit inactivated influenza vaccine. Study-wide conclusions, independent of this receptor: The authors suggested that each seasonal influenza vaccination may recruit only a limited number of new T cells.

There are 16 amino acids in the CDR3, from cysteine to phenylalanine inclusive. Only CDR3 DNA is held: 48 bases, read in frame from base 1. Taken from the germline V gene, the CDR1 and CDR2 loops are SGHVS and FNYEAQ. Clipping removes 5 bases from V and 0 bases from J, with 10 as the unmatched junction base count. Receptors were amplified or captured by RT-PCR. For sequencing, an Illumina HiSeq 2500 was employed. TCRdb passed the public sequencing reads through fastp at Q25 and MiXCR, retaining productive beta sequences. A single entry per CDR3 protein holds the most common genes and DNA from its merged rows. A total of 630,000 or so distinct CDR3 sequences appear in this sample, around 14% of them only once. Approximately 10% of the sample lies in the top ten. This clonotype occurred a few times. This clone's antigen is unknown. Qualities for individual bases were not recorded, and no much larger clone is one base off.

The rearranged chain carries TRBV7-6 and TRBJ2-7, with 7 bases in between that match TRBD1. The sequence came from a man in his forties or fifties who received an inactivated influenza vaccine. Donor details come from another sample of the same person, matched by shared clones. The sample in question was PBMCs from blood, obtained 12 days after vaccination. The nucleotide sequence is TGTGCCAGCAGCCCGCTCTATAGGGGGCACTCCTACGAGCAGTACTTC. This gives the protein CASSPLYRGHSYEQYF.